This TCR beta chain was captured in a study of T-cell memory formation after mild COVID-19. Whole-study findings and limits: SARS-CoV-2 specificity of second-wave clones peaking day 37 was unconfirmed. The study detected some responding clones in pre-infection memory, suggesting cross-reactive memory joined.

This clonotype was picked up a small number of times. Its antigen remains unidentified. From 5'RACE with constant-segment primers came TCR alpha and TCR beta cDNA libraries that carried sample barcodes and UMIs. TCRdb reanalysed the 5' RACE reads using MiXCR and keeps one entry per CDR3 protein. The sample carries around 310,000 distinct CDR3 sequences, 15% to 20% recorded once. The clonotype comes from a man between 18 and 35 years old who had mild COVID-19 (a few samples of this study predate the infection). Cell type and time point are not known. Specimen: PBMCs or a T cell subset sorted from them (not recorded which).

In DNA, the CDR3 is TGTGCCAGCACCTTCTCTAAGTTCACAGATACGCAGTATTTT. Amino acids: CASTFSKFTDTQYF. The V gene is TRBV6-5, the J gene TRBJ2-3; D ambiguous. Trimming took off 7 bases at V and 2 bases at J, with 13 bases between the two ends. Germline V gives CDR1 MNHEY, CDR2 SVGAGI. The CDR3 consists of 14 residues.